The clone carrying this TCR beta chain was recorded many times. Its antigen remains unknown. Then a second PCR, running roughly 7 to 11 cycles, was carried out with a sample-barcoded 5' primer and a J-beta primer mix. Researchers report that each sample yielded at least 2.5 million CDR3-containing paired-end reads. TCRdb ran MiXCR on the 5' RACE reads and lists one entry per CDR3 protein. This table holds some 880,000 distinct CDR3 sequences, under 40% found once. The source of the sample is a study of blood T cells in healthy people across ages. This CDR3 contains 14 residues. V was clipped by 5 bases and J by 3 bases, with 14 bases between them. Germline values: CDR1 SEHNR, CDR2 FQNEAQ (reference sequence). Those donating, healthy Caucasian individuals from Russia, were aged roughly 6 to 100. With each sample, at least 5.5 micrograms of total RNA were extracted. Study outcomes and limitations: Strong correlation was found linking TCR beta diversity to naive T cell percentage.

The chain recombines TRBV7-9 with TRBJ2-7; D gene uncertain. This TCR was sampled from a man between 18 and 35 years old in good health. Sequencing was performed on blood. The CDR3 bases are TGTGCCAGCAGCCATGTGGTCCGAGTCTACGAGCAGTACTTC. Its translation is CASSHVVRVYEQYF.